This record looks at one T cell receptor beta chain sequence and its context. The CDR3 is 15 residues long. The germline V gene has CDR1 LGHNA and CDR2 YNFKEQ. Trimming removed 2 bases from V and 6 bases from J; junction bases left unmatched: 5. This entry is derived from a study of blood T cell repertoires in COVID-19. Study-wide background: PBMCs, B-cell-depleted T cells, or T cells were the source of the cDNA or gDNA that made up the material.

Authors' methods: Quantification of nucleated cells was approximated via reference gene primer amplification. Here immunoSEQ multiplex PCR was the method, and the copy in TCRdb shows in-frame clones only, minus some. The V and J calls and clone size are taken from that table; D and trimming were inferred from the DNA. In the table there are about 140,000 clones, around 84% of which are singletons. This sequence originates from a human donor in a cohort sampled during active COVID-19. Sequenced material: peripheral blood. The chain employs TRBV4-2 and TRBJ2-2, with 8 bases that match TRBD1. CDR3 loop: CASSQRGQGPGELFF. The CDR3 nucleotides are TGTGCCAGCAGCCAACGCGGACAGGGCCCCGGGGAGCTGTTTTTT.